A selection of T cell receptor beta chains follows, all from one sample in a study of cytomegalovirus exposure and HLA in healthy donors. Method: immunoSEQ multiplex PCR; TCRdb's copy keeps in-frame clones and lacks some. The data show about 190,000 clones, with roughly 77% seen just once and about 1.6% held by the top ten. The sample was PBMCs. Receptors originate from a woman in her forties or fifties in good health and CMV-seronegative. Each CDR3 is given with its conserved first and last residue. D genes are given only for firm matches. The size field is filled for only some rows; it gives once, few, many or a size class.

d_gene	v_gene	j_gene	abundance	CDR3nt	CDR3aa
TRBD1	TRBV18	TRBJ1-4	few	TGTGCCAGCTCACCATTGGGACAGGGGAATGAAAAACTGTTTTTT	CASSPLGQGNEKLFF
TRBD1	TRBV5-1	TRBJ1-1	few	TGCGCCAGCAGCATGACAGGGTCCTTGGAAGCTTTCTTT	CASSMTGSLEAFF
TRBD1	TRBV6-5	TRBJ1-2	NA	TGTGCCAGCAGTTTGACAGGGACGGACTATGGCTACACCTTC	CASSLTGTDYGYTF
NA	TRBV7-9	TRBJ2-7	NA	TGTGCCAGCAGCTTTACCTACGAGCAGTACTTC	CASSFTYEQYF
NA	TRBV5-1	TRBJ2-2	NA	TGCGCCAGCAGCAAAAGGGAGGGCGGGGGCCCCTTCACCGGGGAGCTGTTTTTT	CASSKREGGGPFTGELFF
TRBD1	TRBV15	TRBJ1-2	medium-sized	TGTGCCACCAGCAGAGGTCCGGGACAGGGTCACTATGGCTACACCTTC	CATSRGPGQGHYGYTF
TRBD2	TRBV11-2	TRBJ2-1	few	TGTGCCAGCAGCTTATGGCGGGAGTATGAGCAGCTCTTC	CASSLWREYEQLF
TRBD1	TRBV5-1	TRBJ1-1	few	TGCGCCAGCAGCTTGAACAGGGGAAAAGCCACTGAAGCTTTCTTT	CASSLNRGKATEAFF
NA	TRBV9	TRBJ1-1	NA	TGTGCCAGCAGCGTAGGAGGTAGGGGCCCCACTGAAGCTTTCTTT	CASSVGGRGPTEAFF
NA	TRBV28	TRBJ1-5	NA	TGTGCCAGCAGCCCTCAACAGGGTTTAGGGCAGCCCCAGCATTTT	CASSPQQGLGQPQHF
NA	TRBV5-5	TRBJ1-5	NA	TGTGCCAGCAGCTTGGACGGGGGAGGCAATCAGCCCCAGCATTTT	CASSLDGGGNQPQHF
NA	TRBV4-1	TRBJ2-5	NA	TGTGCCAGCAGCCAAGCTAGCCAAGAGACCCAGTACTTC	CASSQASQETQYF
TRBD2	TRBV4-3	TRBJ2-5	NA	TGCGCCAGCAGCCAAATAGCGGGGGGACAGGAGACCCAGTACTTC	CASSQIAGGQETQYF
TRBD2	TRBV4-3	TRBJ2-1	few	TGCGCCAGCAGCCCAGGGACTATAAGGAGCTCCTACAATGAGCAGTTCTTC	CASSPGTIRSSYNEQFF
NA	TRBV6-6	TRBJ2-1	NA	TGTGCCAGTACGGGGAGATGGCAGGGGAGGGCGAATGAGCAGTTCTTC	CASTGRWQGRANEQFF
TRBD1	TRBV19	TRBJ1-4	NA	TGTGCCAGTAGTAGACAGGGAAGGGGTAATGAAAAACTGTTTTTT	CASSRQGRGNEKLFF
TRBD2	TRBV5-1	TRBJ2-3	NA	TGCGCCAGCAGCTTGGGGGGTAGCGGGGGTTTGGATACGCAGTATTTT	CASSLGGSGGLDTQYF
TRBD2	TRBV18	TRBJ2-7	NA	TGTGCCAGCTCACCCGGGATCCTGAGGCGGGCGGGGGGCTCCTACGAGCAGTACTTC	CASSPGILRRAGGSYEQYF
TRBD1	TRBV18	TRBJ1-5	NA	TGTGCCAGCTCACCTGGACAGGTAGACAATCAGCCCCAGCATTTT	CASSPGQVDNQPQHF
NA	TRBV7-9	TRBJ2-5	NA	TGTGCCAGCAGCCCGAGGGAGTACCAAGAGACCCAGTACTTC	CASSPREYQETQYF
TRBD1	TRBV7-2	TRBJ1-5	NA	TGTGCCAGCAGCCTACAGGGGCGGAATCAGCCCCAGCATTTT	CASSLQGRNQPQHF
NA	TRBV21-1	TRBJ1-2	NA	TGTGCCAGCAGCAAAGCGATTGCCGGGACAGGGGTGGATGGCTACACCTTC	CASSKAIAGTGVDGYTF
NA	TRBV7-9	TRBJ1-2	NA	TGTGCCAGCAGCTTAATTTCTGGGAGGGTGCTTCATGGCTACACCTTC	CASSLISGRVLHGYTF
NA	TRBV7-2	TRBJ1-2	few	TGTGCCAGCAGTCCACCGACAGGATTCTATGGCTACACCTTC	CASSPPTGFYGYTF
NA	TRBV10-3	TRBJ2-7	NA	TGTGCCACCCTGCCGACAGACTCCTACGAGCAGTACTTC	CATLPTDSYEQYF
NA	TRBV7-8	TRBJ1-1	NA	TGTGCCAGCAGCTTTGGACAGATGAACACTGAAGCTTTCTTT	CASSFGQMNTEAFF
TRBD1	TRBV27	TRBJ2-7	NA	TGTGCCAGCACCCCGCTCGGGACAGTTACCTACGAGCAGTACTTC	CASTPLGTVTYEQYF
TRBD1	TRBV6-5	TRBJ1-1	NA	TGTGCCAGCAGTTACGGGGACAGGGGGAACACTGAAGCTTTCTTT	CASSYGDRGNTEAFF
TRBD1	TRBV5-1	TRBJ2-7	once	TGCGCCAGCAGCTTGGGGACAGGGGGCGCGTACTACGAGCAGTACTTC	CASSLGTGGAYYEQYF
NA	TRBV4-1	TRBJ2-7	once	TGCGCCAGCAGCCAAGATCTCCTCCTCGACAGCTACGAGCAGTACTTC	CASSQDLLLDSYEQYF
NA	TRBV5-4	TRBJ2-2	NA	TGTGCCAGCAGCAAAGCAGGAATGGCGAACACCGGGGAGCTGTTTTTT	CASSKAGMANTGELFF
TRBD1	TRBV5-6	TRBJ1-1	NA	TGTGCCAGCAGCTTCCGGACAGGAACTTTATCGAAAGCTTTCTTT	CASSFRTGTLSKAFF
NA	TRBV6-5	TRBJ1-2	many	TGTGCCAGCAGTTACTCTCCGCGAAACTATGGCTACACCTTC	CASSYSPRNYGYTF
TRBD1	TRBV5-1	TRBJ1-2	NA	TGCGCCAGCAGCAAGGAGGGGGCCGATGGCTACACCTTC	CASSKEGADGYTF
TRBD2	TRBV5-4	TRBJ2-3	NA	TGTGCCAGCAGCCCGGGGACAAGCGGGAGGTCCACAGATACGCAGTATTTT	CASSPGTSGRSTDTQYF
NA	TRBV5-4	TRBJ1-2	NA	TGTGCCAGCAGCCTCCTACAGGGCCTAAGGGATGGCTACACCTTC	CASSLLQGLRDGYTF
NA	TRBV12-5	TRBJ1-3	NA	TGTGCTAGTGGGACGGTCGGAGGGTCTGGAAACACCATATATTTT	CASGTVGGSGNTIYF
NA	TRBV7-8	TRBJ1-2	NA	TGTGCCAGCGCCGTCGCGGGGGGGGCGGCGGGCTACACCTTC	CASAVAGGAAGYTF
NA	TRBV19	TRBJ1-5	NA	TGTGCCAGTAGTATAGTGGCCAGGGCAGGGAGGAATCAGCCCCAGCATTTT	CASSIVARAGRNQPQHF
TRBD1	TRBV7-9	TRBJ2-1	NA	TGTGCCAGCAGCTTAGCGACAGGGGTTGGCTCCTACAATGAGCAGTTCTTC	CASSLATGVGSYNEQFF
TRBD1	TRBV5-1	TRBJ2-5	NA	TGCGCCAGCAGCCTCCGAGACAGGGGCCCAGAGACCCAGTACTTC	CASSLRDRGPETQYF